The T cell receptor (beta chain) described here comes from a study of CD8 T cells in Susac syndrome. Study-level background: The sequenced Susac syndrome patients included about six who had clinically active disease and about 8 who were in remission. When their blood was taken, patients with Susac syndrome were therapy-naive, taking corticosteroids, or taking intravenous immunoglobulin alone. Study results and limitations: Clonal expansion was not observed in the Susac syndrome CD4+ T cell repertoires.

From blood CD8+ and CD4+ T cells, the TCR beta chain was sequenced. Concerning this clonotype itself: Its antigen is still unknown.

cDNA came from about 0.5 to 1 ug RNA primed by random hexamers. TCRdb re-analysed the immunoSEQ multiplex PCR reads in MiXCR, keeping a single row per CDR3 protein. The sample consists of 150,000 or so distinct CDR3 sequences, roughly 95% of them appearing once. The V end lost 4 bases, the J end lost 4 bases, and 21 bases lay between the germline ends. CDR3 length: 17 residues. Germline CDR1 is ENHRY and CDR2 is SYGVKD. The receptor was derived from a human donor with Susac syndrome. The gene calls are TRBV10-3 and TRBJ2-3; TRBD2 might be the D (5 bases). Material: CD4+ T cells from PBMCs. CDR3 DNA sequence: TGTGCCATCAGTGGAGGGAGCGTTCGTAACAAGGCAGATACGCAGTATTTT. It specifies CAISGGSVRNKADTQYF.